This is a list of T cell receptor beta chains from one sample in a study of shared clonotypes between healthy human individuals. The repertoire was sequenced with immunoSEQ multiplex PCR; TCRdb's copy has only in-frame clones and lacks some. Among about 2 million clones listed, about 95% were seen once. Sequencing was done on a sample of naive CD8+ T cells sorted from blood. These receptors were obtained from a man younger than 30 in good health. Each CDR3 is given with its conserved first and last residue. The order of the fields is CDR3 DNA, CDR3 protein, J gene, D gene, V gene, clone size. D genes are given only for firm matches. The size field is filled for only some rows; it gives once, few, many or a size class.

CDR3 DNA: TGTGCCAGCAGCGGGTCAGGGACCTATGGCTACACCTTC; CDR3 protein: CASSGSGTYGYTF; J gene: TRBJ1-2; D gene: .; V gene: TRBV9; clone size: .
CDR3 DNA: TGTGCCACCAGCATCGGACAGGGGGGTCAGCCCCAGCATTTT; CDR3 protein: CATSIGQGGQPQHF; J gene: TRBJ1-5; D gene: TRBD1; V gene: TRBV15; clone size: .
CDR3 DNA: TGTGCCAGCAGCATGGGACTCCTCTACCAGTACTTC; CDR3 protein: CASSMGLLYQYF; J gene: TRBJ2-7; D gene: .; V gene: TRBV7-9; clone size: .
CDR3 DNA: TGCGCCAGCAGCCCGGGACAGGGGCCACGGAGTGAGCAGTTCTTC; CDR3 protein: CASSPGQGPRSEQFF; J gene: TRBJ2-1; D gene: TRBD1; V gene: TRBV4-3; clone size: .
CDR3 DNA: TGTGCCAGCAGTTTACTGGCAGGGAGCACAGATACGCAGTATTTT; CDR3 protein: CASSLLAGSTDTQYF; J gene: TRBJ2-3; D gene: .; V gene: TRBV27; clone size: .
CDR3 DNA: TGTGCCAGCAGCGTAGGGGACTCCTGGACCTACGAGCAGTACTTC; CDR3 protein: CASSVGDSWTYEQYF; J gene: TRBJ2-7; D gene: .; V gene: TRBV9; clone size: .
CDR3 DNA: TGTGCCAGCAGCGTCGGGATTACGGGCAATCAGCCCCAGCATTTT; CDR3 protein: CASSVGITGNQPQHF; J gene: TRBJ1-5; D gene: .; V gene: TRBV6-5; clone size: .
CDR3 DNA: TGTGCCAGCAGCGGAGTGGGGGAACAGTTCTTC; CDR3 protein: CASSGVGEQFF; J gene: TRBJ2-1; D gene: .; V gene: TRBV9; clone size: .
CDR3 DNA: TGCGCCAGCAGCCCCCTTGGTCTTTCTTATGGCTACACCTTC; CDR3 protein: CASSPLGLSYGYTF; J gene: TRBJ1-2; D gene: .; V gene: TRBV4-1; clone size: once
CDR3 DNA: TGCGCCAGCAGTCAATCAGGCGGGGGTGGTAACTATGGCTACACCTTC; CDR3 protein: CASSQSGGGGNYGYTF; J gene: TRBJ1-2; D gene: .; V gene: TRBV23-1; clone size: .
CDR3 DNA: TGTGCCAGCAGCCCGACTAGCGGGAGGCTAGCGAACACCGGGGAGCTGTTTTTT; CDR3 protein: CASSPTSGRLANTGELFF; J gene: TRBJ2-2; D gene: TRBD2; V gene: TRBV5-4; clone size: once
CDR3 DNA: TGTGCCAGCAGGAAAGCGAGCTACTACGAGCAGTACTTC; CDR3 protein: CASRKASYYEQYF; J gene: TRBJ2-7; D gene: .; V gene: TRBV6-5; clone size: once
CDR3 DNA: TGTGCCAGCAGTTTATCGTCACAGGGTACCCACGAGCAGTACTTC; CDR3 protein: CASSLSSQGTHEQYF; J gene: TRBJ2-7; D gene: .; V gene: TRBV27; clone size: .
CDR3 DNA: TGCGCCAGCAGCTTGGGACAGGGGGCAAGTGCGGCTAATGAAAAACTGTTTTTT; CDR3 protein: CASSLGQGASAANEKLFF; J gene: TRBJ1-4; D gene: TRBD1; V gene: TRBV5-1; clone size: .
CDR3 DNA: TGTGCCAGCAGTGGGGACAGGGGAAACACCATATATTTT; CDR3 protein: CASSGDRGNTIYF; J gene: TRBJ1-3; D gene: TRBD1; V gene: TRBV6-1; clone size: .
CDR3 DNA: TGTGCCAGCAGCCCGACTAGCGGGGGTTACGAGCAGTACTTC; CDR3 protein: CASSPTSGGYEQYF; J gene: TRBJ2-7; D gene: TRBD2; V gene: TRBV27; clone size: .
CDR3 DNA: TGTGCCAGCAGAGTAACAGGAAACTATGGCTACACCTTC; CDR3 protein: CASRVTGNYGYTF; J gene: TRBJ1-2; D gene: .; V gene: TRBV6-5; clone size: .
CDR3 DNA: TGCGCCAGCAGCCAAGAAGGAGAGGGGCTCTCCTACGAGCAGTACTTC; CDR3 protein: CASSQEGEGLSYEQYF; J gene: TRBJ2-7; D gene: .; V gene: TRBV4-1; clone size: .
CDR3 DNA: TGTGTTTCAGAAGGGGGGGGGAGAGGCACCGGGGAGCTGTTTTTT; CDR3 protein: CVSEGGGRGTGELFF; J gene: TRBJ2-2; D gene: .; V gene: TRBV6-1; clone size: .
CDR3 DNA: TGTGCTAGGCAGGGGCGGGCCAACGTCCTGACTTTC; CDR3 protein: CARQGRANVLTF; J gene: TRBJ2-6; D gene: .; V gene: TRBV2; clone size: .
CDR3 DNA: TGTGCCAGCAGCAAACACTCCCGGGTAAAAGAGACCCAGTACTTC; CDR3 protein: CASSKHSRVKETQYF; J gene: TRBJ2-5; D gene: .; V gene: TRBV21-1; clone size: .
CDR3 DNA: TGTGCCAGCAGCCAAACACCGGGAGATCAGTACATTCAGTACTTC; CDR3 protein: CASSQTPGDQYIQYF; J gene: TRBJ2-4; D gene: .; V gene: TRBV9; clone size: .
CDR3 DNA: TGTGCCAGCAGTTACGACTTTTCCTACGAGCAGTACTTC; CDR3 protein: CASSYDFSYEQYF; J gene: TRBJ2-7; D gene: .; V gene: TRBV6-5; clone size: .
CDR3 DNA: TGTGCCTGGAGTGTAGGACAGGGGGCCGATGAAAAACTGTTTTTT; CDR3 protein: CAWSVGQGADEKLFF; J gene: TRBJ1-4; D gene: TRBD1; V gene: TRBV30; clone size: .
CDR3 DNA: TGTGCCAGCAGCCCGGGCTCCTACGAGCAGTACTTC; CDR3 protein: CASSPGSYEQYF; J gene: TRBJ2-7; D gene: .; V gene: TRBV7-8; clone size: .
CDR3 DNA: TGCGCCAGCAGCCAAGCGTGGGGTGACCTAGCGGGAGTGACCTACGAGCAGTACTTC; CDR3 protein: CASSQAWGDLAGVTYEQYF; J gene: TRBJ2-7; D gene: TRBD2; V gene: TRBV4-3; clone size: .
CDR3 DNA: TGTGCCAGCAGCGAGGTTGGCAGCGGAAACACCATATATTTT; CDR3 protein: CASSEVGSGNTIYF; J gene: TRBJ1-3; D gene: .; V gene: TRBV7-9; clone size: .
CDR3 DNA: TGTGCCACTCAAAATCACGACAGTTACACTGAAGCTTTCTTT; CDR3 protein: CATQNHDSYTEAFF; J gene: TRBJ1-1; D gene: .; V gene: TRBV10-3; clone size: .
CDR3 DNA: TGTGCCATCAGTGAGGGACGAAGCTCCTACGAGCAGTACTTC; CDR3 protein: CAISEGRSSYEQYF; J gene: TRBJ2-7; D gene: .; V gene: TRBV10-3; clone size: .
CDR3 DNA: TGTGCCAGCTCCACGGGGGGTGGAGGAGATACGCAGTATTTT; CDR3 protein: CASSTGGGGDTQYF; J gene: TRBJ2-3; D gene: TRBD2; V gene: TRBV5-6; clone size: .
CDR3 DNA: TGTGCCAGCAGTTTATCGGAGCCAGTGTGGGGTCAGCCCCAGCATTTT; CDR3 protein: CASSLSEPVWGQPQHF; J gene: TRBJ1-5; D gene: .; V gene: TRBV27; clone size: .
CDR3 DNA: TGTGCCAGCTCGGTCCGGGACAGTAGCACTGAAGCTTTCTTT; CDR3 protein: CASSVRDSSTEAFF; J gene: TRBJ1-1; D gene: TRBD1; V gene: TRBV18; clone size: .
CDR3 DNA: TGTGCCAGCAGCACGGGGGGGGGCGCAGGCCCACAGTACTTC; CDR3 protein: CASSTGGGAGPQYF; J gene: TRBJ2-7; D gene: TRBD2; V gene: TRBV7-9; clone size: .
CDR3 DNA: TGTGCCAGCAGTTTTCAAGGGCCGGAGACCCAGTACTTC; CDR3 protein: CASSFQGPETQYF; J gene: TRBJ2-5; D gene: .; V gene: TRBV2; clone size: .
CDR3 DNA: TGTGCCAGCAGCCCTCACCAGGCAACTAATGAAAAACTGTTTTTT; CDR3 protein: CASSPHQATNEKLFF; J gene: TRBJ1-4; D gene: .; V gene: TRBV9; clone size: .
CDR3 DNA: TGCGCCAGCACTCGGGGGCTCAACACTGAAGCTTTCTTT; CDR3 protein: CASTRGLNTEAFF; J gene: TRBJ1-1; D gene: .; V gene: TRBV5-1; clone size: .
CDR3 DNA: TGTGCCAGCAGCTTAAGAGGATTCAACACTGAAGCTTTCTTT; CDR3 protein: CASSLRGFNTEAFF; J gene: TRBJ1-1; D gene: .; V gene: TRBV7-6; clone size: .
CDR3 DNA: TGTGCCAGCACCCCCCAGCCTGGCACAGATACGCAGTATTTT; CDR3 protein: CASTPQPGTDTQYF; J gene: TRBJ2-3; D gene: .; V gene: TRBV27; clone size: .
CDR3 DNA: TGCGCCAGCAGCCAAGGGATACAAACTCAACCCCAGCATTTT; CDR3 protein: CASSQGIQTQPQHF; J gene: TRBJ1-5; D gene: .; V gene: TRBV4-1; clone size: once
CDR3 DNA: TGTGCCAGTAGTGGCGGACTACCCACAGATACGCAGTATTTT; CDR3 protein: CASSGGLPTDTQYF; J gene: TRBJ2-3; D gene: .; V gene: TRBV19; clone size: .
CDR3 DNA: TGCGCCAGCAGCGTCGGGACAGAAAGAACCTACGAGCAGTACTTC; CDR3 protein: CASSVGTERTYEQYF; J gene: TRBJ2-7; D gene: TRBD1; V gene: TRBV5-1; clone size: .
CDR3 DNA: .; CDR3 protein: CATFGSDTQYF; J gene: TRBJ2-3; D gene: .; V gene: TRBV6-5; clone size: .
CDR3 DNA: TGTGCCAGCAGTTACTTCGGACAGGGAAAATCCTACGAGCAGTACTTC; CDR3 protein: CASSYFGQGKSYEQYF; J gene: TRBJ2-7; D gene: TRBD1; V gene: TRBV6-6; clone size: .
CDR3 DNA: TGTGCCAGCAGCGTAGAAGGGGGAGCAGATACGCAGTATTTT; CDR3 protein: CASSVEGGADTQYF; J gene: TRBJ2-3; D gene: .; V gene: TRBV9; clone size: .
CDR3 DNA: TGTGCCAGCAGCTTCAGATCCCAAAACAATCAGCCCCAGCATTTT; CDR3 protein: CASSFRSQNNQPQHF; J gene: TRBJ1-5; D gene: .; V gene: TRBV5-5; clone size: .
CDR3 DNA: TGTGCCAGCAGCCAGCCACAGGAAGCTACCTACAATGAGCAGTTCTTC; CDR3 protein: CASSQPQEATYNEQFF; J gene: TRBJ2-1; D gene: .; V gene: TRBV14; clone size: .
CDR3 DNA: TGTGCCACCAGCAGACCGGGACAGGATTTCTATGGCTACACCTTC; CDR3 protein: CATSRPGQDFYGYTF; J gene: TRBJ1-2; D gene: TRBD1; V gene: TRBV15; clone size: .
CDR3 DNA: TGTGCCATCAGCCGGGACGGGGAAAACTATGGCTACACCTTC; CDR3 protein: CAISRDGENYGYTF; J gene: TRBJ1-2; D gene: .; V gene: TRBV10-3; clone size: .
CDR3 DNA: TGTGCCAGCAGCCAAGATCCCGGACTAGCGGGGATCTACAATGAGCAGTTCTTC; CDR3 protein: CASSQDPGLAGIYNEQFF; J gene: TRBJ2-1; D gene: TRBD2; V gene: TRBV14; clone size: .
CDR3 DNA: TGTGCCAGCAGCTTCCGGGGGAACACTGAAGCTTTCTTT; CDR3 protein: CASSFRGNTEAFF; J gene: TRBJ1-1; D gene: .; V gene: TRBV7-9; clone size: few
CDR3 DNA: TGTGCTGCGTCCGGGGCCTACGAGCAGTACTTC; CDR3 protein: CAASGAYEQYF; J gene: TRBJ2-7; D gene: .; V gene: TRBV6-6; clone size: .
CDR3 DNA: TGTGCCTGGGGTCACAGGGGAGGGGAGCAGTACTTC; CDR3 protein: CAWGHRGGEQYF; J gene: TRBJ2-7; D gene: .; V gene: TRBV30; clone size: .
CDR3 DNA: TGCGCCAGCAGCCAAGCGGGACAGGGGGTTTCTTCACCCCTCCACTTT; CDR3 protein: CASSQAGQGVSSPLHF; J gene: TRBJ1-6; D gene: TRBD1; V gene: TRBV4-1; clone size: .
CDR3 DNA: TGTGCCAGCAGTCGAGCCTTGGACACCGACCAAGAGACCCAGTACTTC; CDR3 protein: CASSRALDTDQETQYF; J gene: TRBJ2-5; D gene: .; V gene: TRBV28; clone size: .
CDR3 DNA: TGTGCCAGCAGTCTCGTGGGGGTCGCAGATACGCAGTATTTT; CDR3 protein: CASSLVGVADTQYF; J gene: TRBJ2-3; D gene: .; V gene: TRBV5-4; clone size: .
CDR3 DNA: TGCGCCAGCAGCTTCGGGACAGCCAGCACAGATACGCAGTATTTT; CDR3 protein: CASSFGTASTDTQYF; J gene: TRBJ2-3; D gene: TRBD1; V gene: TRBV5-1; clone size: .
CDR3 DNA: TGTGCCAGCAGTTTATCGGCAGGGAGGGTAGTGAACACTGAAGCTTTCTTT; CDR3 protein: CASSLSAGRVVNTEAFF; J gene: TRBJ1-1; D gene: .; V gene: TRBV27; clone size: .
CDR3 DNA: TGTGCCAGCAGGAAATCGGTCGTCAGCTCCTACGAGCAGTACTTC; CDR3 protein: CASRKSVVSSYEQYF; J gene: TRBJ2-7; D gene: .; V gene: TRBV6-1; clone size: .
CDR3 DNA: TGCGCCAGCAGCCAAGTTGTGGGGGGTCCCTACGAGCAGTACTTC; CDR3 protein: CASSQVVGGPYEQYF; J gene: TRBJ2-7; D gene: .; V gene: TRBV4-3; clone size: .
CDR3 DNA: TGTGCCAGCAGTGGAAGGGGGTCGACTAACGAGCAGTACTTC; CDR3 protein: CASSGRGSTNEQYF; J gene: TRBJ2-7; D gene: .; V gene: TRBV25-1; clone size: .